This TCR beta chain derives from a study of T cell responses to AZD1222 COVID-19 vaccine. This CDR3 has 14 amino acids. Between the trimmed V and J ends, which lost 4 bases and 2 bases, there was a span of 12 bases. CDR1 SGHRS and CDR2 YFSETQ come from the germline V gene. This clone was observed once. The data were produced by immunoSEQ multiplex PCR, yet TCRdb's version contains in-frame clones alone and is incomplete. The data contain about 79,000 clones, more than 70% of them singletons. V is TRBV5-1 and J is TRBJ1-1; D gene unclear. The sequenced sample was peripheral blood, obtained on day 0 of AZD1222 vaccination. The clonotype was recovered from an adult in good health. The CDR3 reads CASSLTSVNTEAFF. The CDR3 region has the DNA TGCGCCAGCAGCCTGACATCGGTTAACACTGAAGCTTTCTTT.